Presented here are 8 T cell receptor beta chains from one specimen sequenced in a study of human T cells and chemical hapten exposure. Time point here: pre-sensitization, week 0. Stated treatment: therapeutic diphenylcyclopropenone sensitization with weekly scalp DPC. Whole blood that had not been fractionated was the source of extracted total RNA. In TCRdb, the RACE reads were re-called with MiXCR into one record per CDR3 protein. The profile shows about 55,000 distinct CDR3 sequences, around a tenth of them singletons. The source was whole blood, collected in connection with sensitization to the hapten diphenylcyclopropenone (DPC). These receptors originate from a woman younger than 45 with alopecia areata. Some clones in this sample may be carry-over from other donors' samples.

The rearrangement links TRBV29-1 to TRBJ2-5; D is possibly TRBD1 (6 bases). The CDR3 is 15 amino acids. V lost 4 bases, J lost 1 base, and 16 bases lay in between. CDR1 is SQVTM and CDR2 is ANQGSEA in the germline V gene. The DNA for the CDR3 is TGCAGCGTTGTGGGGACACCCCGGTCCCAAGAGACCCAGTACTTC. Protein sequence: CSVVGTPRSQETQYF.

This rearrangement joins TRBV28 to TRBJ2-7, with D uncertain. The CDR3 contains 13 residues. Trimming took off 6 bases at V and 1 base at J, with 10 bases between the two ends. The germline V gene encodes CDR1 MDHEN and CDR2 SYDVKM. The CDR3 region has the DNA TGTGCCAGCAGGCGACCGAGATCCTACGAGCAGTACTTC. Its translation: CASRRPRSYEQYF.

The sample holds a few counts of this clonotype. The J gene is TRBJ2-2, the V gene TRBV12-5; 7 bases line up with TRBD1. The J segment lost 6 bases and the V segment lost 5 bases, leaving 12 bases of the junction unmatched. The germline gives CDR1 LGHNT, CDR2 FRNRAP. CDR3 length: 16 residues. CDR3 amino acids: CASGTDRVGLSGELFF. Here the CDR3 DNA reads TGTGCTAGTGGTACCGACAGGGTTGGTTTATCCGGGGAGCTGTTTTTT. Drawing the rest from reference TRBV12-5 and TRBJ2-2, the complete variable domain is DARVTQTPRHKVTEMGQEVTMRCQPILGHNTVFWYRQTMMQGLELLAYFRNRAPLDDSGMPKDRFSAEMPDATLATLKIQPSEPRDSAVYFCASGTDRVGLSGELFFGEGSRLTVL.

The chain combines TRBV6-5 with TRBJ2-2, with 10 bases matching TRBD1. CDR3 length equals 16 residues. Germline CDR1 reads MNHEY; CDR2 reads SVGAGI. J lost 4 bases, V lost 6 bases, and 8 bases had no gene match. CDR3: CASRMTGGAGTGELFF. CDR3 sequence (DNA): TGTGCCAGCAGGATGACAGGGGGCGCGGGCACCGGGGAGCTGTTTTTT.

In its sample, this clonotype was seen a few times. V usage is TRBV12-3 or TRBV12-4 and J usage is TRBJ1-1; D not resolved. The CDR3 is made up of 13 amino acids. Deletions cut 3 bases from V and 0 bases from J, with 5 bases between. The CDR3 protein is CASSLNLNTEAFF. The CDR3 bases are TGTGCCAGCAGTTTGAATCTGAACACTGAAGCTTTCTTT.

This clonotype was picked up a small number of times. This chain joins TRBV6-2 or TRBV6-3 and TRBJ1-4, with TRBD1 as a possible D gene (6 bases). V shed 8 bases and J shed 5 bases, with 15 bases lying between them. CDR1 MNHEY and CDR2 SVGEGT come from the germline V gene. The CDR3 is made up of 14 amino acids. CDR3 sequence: CASGPGAPNEKLFF. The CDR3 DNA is TGTGCCAGCGGACCAGGGGCCCCGAATGAAAAACTGTTTTTT.

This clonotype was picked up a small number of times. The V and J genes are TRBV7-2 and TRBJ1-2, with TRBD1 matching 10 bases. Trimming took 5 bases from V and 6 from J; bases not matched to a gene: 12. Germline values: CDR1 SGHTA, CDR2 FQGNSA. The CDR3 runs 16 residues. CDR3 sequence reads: CASSPVGTGEYHGYTF. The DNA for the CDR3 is TGTGCCAGCAGCCCCGTTGGGACAGGGGAGTATCATGGCTACACCTTC.

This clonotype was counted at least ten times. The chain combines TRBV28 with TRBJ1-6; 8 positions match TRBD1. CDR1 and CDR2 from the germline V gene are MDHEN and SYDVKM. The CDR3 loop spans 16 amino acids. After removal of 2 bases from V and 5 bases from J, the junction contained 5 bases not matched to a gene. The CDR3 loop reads CASSLTGQGDNSPLHF. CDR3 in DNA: TGTGCCAGCAGTTTAACCGGACAGGGAGATAATTCACCCCTCCACTTT.